This entry describes one TCR beta chain. Antigen specificity is unknown. Each CDR3 protein gets one entry after TCRdb re-called the RT-PCR reads with MiXCR. The sample lists 860,000 or so distinct CDR3 sequences; around 21% were seen once. The sample comes from a study of response to subunit inactivated influenza vaccine. Study-wide points: Only a handful of new T cells, the authors suggested, are recruited with each seasonal influenza vaccination.

There are 15 residues in the CDR3. Germline V CDR1 and CDR2: SGHKS, YYEKEE (reference sequence). V was cut by 10 bases and J by 0 bases, with 14 bases left in between. The V and J genes are TRBV5-5 and TRBJ1-6; TRBD1 is a possible D gene (5 bases). The clonotype comes from a man aged 45-65 years who received an inactivated influenza vaccine. Sequences were derived from PBMCs from blood, sampled roughly 5 days after vaccination. The CDR3 DNA sequence: TGTGCCGGAAAAGCAGGGAGCTCCTATAATTCACCCCTCCACTTT. Translating gives CAGKAGSSYNSPLHF. The full variable domain, its missing parts supplied by reference TRBV5-5 and TRBJ1-6, is DAGVTQSPTHLIKTRGQQVTLRCSPISGHKSVSWYQQVLGQGPQFIFQYYEKEERGRGNFPDRFSARQFPNYSSELNVNALLLGDSALYLCAGKAGSSYNSPLHFGNGTRLTVT.